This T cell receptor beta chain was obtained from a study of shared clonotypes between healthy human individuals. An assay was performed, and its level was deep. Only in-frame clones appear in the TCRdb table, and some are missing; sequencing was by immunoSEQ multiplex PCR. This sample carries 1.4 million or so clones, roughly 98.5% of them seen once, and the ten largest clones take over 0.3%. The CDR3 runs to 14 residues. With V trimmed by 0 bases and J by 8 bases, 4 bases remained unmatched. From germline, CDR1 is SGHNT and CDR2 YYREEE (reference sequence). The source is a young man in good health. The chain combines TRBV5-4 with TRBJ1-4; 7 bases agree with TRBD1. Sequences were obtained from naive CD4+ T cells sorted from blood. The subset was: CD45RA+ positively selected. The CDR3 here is CASSLDRGGEKLFF. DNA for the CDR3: TGTGCCAGCAGCTTGGACAGGGGAGGGGAAAAACTGTTTTTT.